This is a list of T cell receptor beta chains from one sample in a study of early T cells in non-severe SARS-CoV-2 infection. TCRdb fed the 5' RACE reads into MiXCR, producing one record per CDR3 protein. The sample includes 45,000 or so distinct CDR3 sequences, around 6% seen only once; the top ten take under 15%. Sequencing was done on a sample of whole blood. Receptors originate from an adult who was a healthcare worker with PCR-confirmed SARS-CoV-2 infection or an uninfected control (not recorded which). CDR3s include the opening cysteine and the closing phenylalanine or tryptophan. D genes are given only for firm matches. For some rows the clone size is stated as once, few or many, or as a class when expanded; others skip it.

D gene: TRBD1; J gene: TRBJ2-1; V gene: TRBV20-1; clone size: many; CDR3 DNA: TGCAGTGCAATGGACAGGGGGAGATACAATGAGCAGTTCTTC; CDR3 protein: CSAMDRGRYNEQFF
D gene: TRBD2; J gene: TRBJ2-3; V gene: TRBV7-9; clone size: NA; CDR3 DNA: TGTGCCAGCAGCCGGGCTAGCGGGGGGTCCGGAACGCAGTATTTT; CDR3 protein: CASSRASGGSGTQYF
D gene: TRBD2; J gene: TRBJ2-7; V gene: TRBV20-1; clone size: few; CDR3 DNA: TGCAGTGCCACAAGACTAGCGGGGGGCCGGTACGAGCAGTACTTC; CDR3 protein: CSATRLAGGRYEQYF
D gene: TRBD1; J gene: TRBJ1-1; V gene: TRBV20-1; clone size: many; CDR3 DNA: TGCAGTGCCACAGGGGGTGGTGAAGCTTTCTTT; CDR3 protein: CSATGGGEAFF
D gene: TRBD1; J gene: TRBJ1-1; V gene: TRBV5-1; clone size: many; CDR3 DNA: TGCGCCAGCAGCTTGGAGTCGACAGGGTTAACGGGCACTGAAGCTTTCTTT; CDR3 protein: CASSLESTGLTGTEAFF
D gene: NA; J gene: TRBJ2-1; V gene: TRBV11-3; clone size: many; CDR3 DNA: TGTGCCAGCAGCTCCCGTTTGGGTGAGCAGTTCTTC; CDR3 protein: CASSSRLGEQFF
D gene: NA; J gene: TRBJ2-5; V gene: TRBV5-1; clone size: NA; CDR3 DNA: TGCGCCAGCAGCTTGGTGTTAGCGGAGGTAGAGACCCAGTACTTC; CDR3 protein: CASSLVLAEVETQYF
D gene: TRBD2; J gene: TRBJ2-1; V gene: TRBV5-5; clone size: many; CDR3 DNA: TGTGCCAGCAGCTTGGGGGGGACTAGGAGAACTGAGCAGTTCTTC; CDR3 protein: CASSLGGTRRTEQFF
D gene: NA; J gene: TRBJ2-1; V gene: TRBV18; clone size: many; CDR3 DNA: TGTGCCAGCTCACCAGGGACGGGCGAGCAGTTCTTC; CDR3 protein: CASSPGTGEQFF
D gene: NA; J gene: TRBJ2-5; V gene: TRBV11-2; clone size: few; CDR3 DNA: TGTGCCAGCAGCTTGGATACCACCGTCTGGGGAGAGACCCAGTACTTC; CDR3 protein: CASSLDTTVWGETQYF
D gene: TRBD1; J gene: TRBJ2-5; V gene: TRBV10-1; clone size: many; CDR3 DNA: TGCGCCAGCAGTCGGACAGGACAAGAGACCCAGTACTTC; CDR3 protein: CASSRTGQETQYF
D gene: TRBD2; J gene: TRBJ2-3; V gene: TRBV28; clone size: NA; CDR3 DNA: TGTGCCAGCAGTTTACGTGTCCTACTAGCGGGGGTTGTATCAGATACGCAGTATTTT; CDR3 protein: CASSLRVLLAGVVSDTQYF
D gene: TRBD2; J gene: TRBJ2-3; V gene: TRBV7-6; clone size: few; CDR3 DNA: TGTGCCAGCAGCTTAGCGGCAGCGGGGGGGCCGGATACGCAGTATTTT; CDR3 protein: CASSLAAAGGPDTQYF
D gene: TRBD1; J gene: TRBJ2-7; V gene: TRBV20-1; clone size: many; CDR3 DNA: TGCAGTGCACAGGGGTGGCAGGGGTCTTTCGAGCAGTACTTC; CDR3 protein: CSAQGWQGSFEQYF
D gene: TRBD1; J gene: TRBJ2-5; V gene: TRBV7-2; clone size: many; CDR3 DNA: TGTGCCAGCAGCGGGACAGGGTCGGGCCGCGAGACCCAGTACTTC; CDR3 protein: CASSGTGSGRETQYF
D gene: TRBD2; J gene: TRBJ2-7; V gene: TRBV5-6; clone size: NA; CDR3 DNA: TGTGCCAGCAGCTCGACCCAGCGGGGGGGTTTGTACGAGCAGTACTTC; CDR3 protein: CASSSTQRGGLYEQYF
D gene: NA; J gene: TRBJ2-2; V gene: TRBV7-3; clone size: many; CDR3 DNA: TGTGCCAGCAGCCGGTTGGTGGCAATGAACACCGGGGAGCTGTTTTTT; CDR3 protein: CASSRLVAMNTGELFF
D gene: TRBD2; J gene: TRBJ2-2; V gene: TRBV4-1; clone size: many; CDR3 DNA: TGCGCCAGCAGAAGACTAGCGGGGGGGCATAGCGCTATGTTTTTT; CDR3 protein: CASRRLAGGHSAMFF
D gene: TRBD2; J gene: TRBJ2-3; V gene: TRBV20-1; clone size: many; CDR3 DNA: TGCAGTGCCCCACTAGCGGGGGGATCCAAGGAGACGCAGTATTTT; CDR3 protein: CSAPLAGGSKETQYF
D gene: TRBD1; J gene: TRBJ2-7; V gene: TRBV6-5; clone size: NA; CDR3 DNA: TGTGCCAGCAGTTACTCTGCCGCGGACAGGGGGTACGAGCAGTACTTC; CDR3 protein: CASSYSAADRGYEQYF
D gene: NA; J gene: TRBJ2-2; V gene: TRBV11-2; clone size: many; CDR3 DNA: TGTGCCAGCAGCTTAGCGTACATCGGGGAGCTGTTTTTT; CDR3 protein: CASSLAYIGELFF
D gene: NA; J gene: TRBJ2-5; V gene: TRBV20-1; clone size: many; CDR3 DNA: TGCAGTGCTAGAGATCGGGTGACACTTTCGGAGACCCAGTACTTC; CDR3 protein: CSARDRVTLSETQYF
D gene: NA; J gene: TRBJ1-5; V gene: TRBV7-2; clone size: NA; CDR3 DNA: TGTGCCAGCAGCAGAGGGACCGACCTCAATCAGCCCCAGCATTTT; CDR3 protein: CASSRGTDLNQPQHF
D gene: TRBD2; J gene: TRBJ2-7; V gene: TRBV4-3; clone size: NA; CDR3 DNA: TGCGCCAGCAGTCAGAACCCTCCGGGACTAGAAGGTTACGAGCAGTACTTC; CDR3 protein: CASSQNPPGLEGYEQYF
D gene: NA; J gene: TRBJ2-2; V gene: TRBV28; clone size: NA; CDR3 DNA: TGTGCCAGCAGTCGAAGTGGTCCCGACACCGGGGAGCTGTTTTTT; CDR3 protein: CASSRSGPDTGELFF
D gene: TRBD1; J gene: TRBJ2-2; V gene: TRBV7-2; clone size: few; CDR3 DNA: TGTGCCAGCAGCTCAGGTGTAGCAGGGGGAACCGGGGAGCTGTTTTTT; CDR3 protein: CASSSGVAGGTGELFF
D gene: TRBD1; J gene: TRBJ2-7; V gene: TRBV11-2; clone size: NA; CDR3 DNA: TGTGCCAGCAGCTTAGCGTCACCCCCCTCCAGACACAGGGGTTCCTACGAGCAGTACTTC; CDR3 protein: CASSLASPPSRHRGSYEQYF
D gene: NA; J gene: TRBJ1-6; V gene: TRBV20-1; clone size: many; CDR3 DNA: TGCAGTGCTAGAGATAGGGGCCCCGAAGGTTCACCCCTCCACTTT; CDR3 protein: CSARDRGPEGSPLHF
D gene: TRBD1; J gene: TRBJ1-6; V gene: TRBV20-1; clone size: NA; CDR3 DNA: TGCAGTGCTAGAGGCCGACAGGGAACGAATTCACCCCTCCACTTT; CDR3 protein: CSARGRQGTNSPLHF
D gene: NA; J gene: TRBJ2-3; V gene: TRBV20-1; clone size: many; CDR3 DNA: TGCAGTGCTAGAGCGGGGGCCTTAGGCACAGATACGCAGTATTTT; CDR3 protein: CSARAGALGTDTQYF
D gene: TRBD2; J gene: TRBJ2-3; V gene: TRBV7-2; clone size: few; CDR3 DNA: TGTGCCAGCAGCCCACAAATTTGGCGGGGGGGCGCAGATACGCAGTATTTT; CDR3 protein: CASSPQIWRGGADTQYF
D gene: NA; J gene: TRBJ2-7; V gene: TRBV20-1; clone size: few; CDR3 DNA: TGCAGTGCTTACGGGACGGAAAGCTCCTACGAGCAGTACTTC; CDR3 protein: CSAYGTESSYEQYF
D gene: NA; J gene: TRBJ2-2; V gene: TRBV2; clone size: many; CDR3 DNA: TGTGCCAGCAGTGAATACGGTTCGACCGGGGAGCTGTTTTTT; CDR3 protein: CASSEYGSTGELFF
D gene: TRBD1; J gene: TRBJ1-1; V gene: TRBV7-9; clone size: many; CDR3 DNA: TGTGCCAGCAGCTTATATACAGGGGAAGGGACTGAAGCTTTCTTT; CDR3 protein: CASSLYTGEGTEAFF
D gene: TRBD1; J gene: TRBJ2-1; V gene: TRBV7-2; clone size: many; CDR3 DNA: TGTGCCAGCAGCTTAGATGGACAGGTCTACAATGAGCAGTTCTTC; CDR3 protein: CASSLDGQVYNEQFF
D gene: NA; J gene: TRBJ2-5; V gene: TRBV5-5; clone size: many; CDR3 DNA: TGTGCCAGCAGCTTGGGGCCGACGCCACAAGAGACCCAGTACTTC; CDR3 protein: CASSLGPTPQETQYF
D gene: NA; J gene: TRBJ1-5; V gene: TRBV27; clone size: many; CDR3 DNA: TGTGCCAGCAGTTTATCGCTGCAGGGTCAGCCCCAGCATTTT; CDR3 protein: CASSLSLQGQPQHF
D gene: NA; J gene: TRBJ1-5; V gene: TRBV27; clone size: many; CDR3 DNA: TGTGCCAGCAGTTTTGAAGGGGAGGGTCAGCCCCAGCATTTT; CDR3 protein: CASSFEGEGQPQHF
D gene: NA; J gene: TRBJ2-5; V gene: TRBV11-2; clone size: NA; CDR3 DNA: TGTGCCGGCAGCTTAGAGCCTAGCAGGGAGACCCAGTACTTC; CDR3 protein: CAGSLEPSRETQYF
D gene: NA; J gene: TRBJ2-1; V gene: TRBV7-9; clone size: many; CDR3 DNA: TGTGCCAGCAGCTTGAACCGCGGGGACCCCTACAATGAGCAGTTCTTC; CDR3 protein: CASSLNRGDPYNEQFF
D gene: TRBD2; J gene: TRBJ2-3; V gene: TRBV7-9; clone size: NA; CDR3 DNA: TGTGCCAGCAGTCTTGGACTAGCGGGGCCTCAGGATACGCAGTATTTT; CDR3 protein: CASSLGLAGPQDTQYF
D gene: NA; J gene: TRBJ2-1; V gene: TRBV14; clone size: many; CDR3 DNA: TGTGCCAGCAGCCAGAGCAATGAGCAGTTCTTC; CDR3 protein: CASSQSNEQFF
D gene: NA; J gene: TRBJ1-1; V gene: TRBV20-1; clone size: many; CDR3 DNA: TGCAGTGCTTCGGGCTCTGTCACTGAAGCTTTCTTT; CDR3 protein: CSASGSVTEAFF
D gene: NA; J gene: TRBJ1-1; V gene: TRBV4-1; clone size: NA; CDR3 DNA: TGCGCCAGCAGCCAAGAGCCGGGACTGCTGAACACTGAAGCTTTCTTT; CDR3 protein: CASSQEPGLLNTEAFF
D gene: NA; J gene: TRBJ2-1; V gene: TRBV7-9; clone size: few; CDR3 DNA: TGTGCCAGCAGCCCTGGAAGTGGGGGGCTCTACAATGAGCAGTTCTTC; CDR3 protein: CASSPGSGGLYNEQFF
D gene: TRBD2; J gene: TRBJ2-1; V gene: TRBV10-3; clone size: many; CDR3 DNA: TGTGCCACTAGCGGGGGGGCCAATGAGCAGTTCTTC; CDR3 protein: CATSGGANEQFF
D gene: TRBD1; J gene: TRBJ2-1; V gene: TRBV4-1; clone size: many; CDR3 DNA: TGCGCCAGCAGCCAAGATTGGGAGACAGGGTCCCACAATGAGCAGTTCTTC; CDR3 protein: CASSQDWETGSHNEQFF
D gene: NA; J gene: TRBJ1-1; V gene: TRBV7-3; clone size: NA; CDR3 DNA: TGTGCCAGCAGCTTGGAGCTTAGGACTGAAGCTTTCTTT; CDR3 protein: CASSLELRTEAFF
D gene: NA; J gene: TRBJ1-1; V gene: TRBV18; clone size: many; CDR3 DNA: TGTGCCAGCTCACCACGACGGAATATGAACACTGAAGCTTTCTTT; CDR3 protein: CASSPRRNMNTEAFF
D gene: TRBD1; J gene: TRBJ2-2; V gene: TRBV19; clone size: many; CDR3 DNA: TGTGCCAGTAGTACAGGGACAGGTTATTCCGGGGAGCTGTTTTTT; CDR3 protein: CASSTGTGYSGELFF
D gene: TRBD1; J gene: TRBJ2-2; V gene: TRBV27; clone size: NA; CDR3 DNA: TGTGCCAGCAGAACCGGGACAGCAAACACCGGGGAGCTGTTTTTT; CDR3 protein: CASRTGTANTGELFF
D gene: NA; J gene: TRBJ2-1; V gene: TRBV20-1; clone size: few; CDR3 DNA: TGCAGTGCTAGAGCGGGGGGCATCGTCAATGAGCAGTTCTTC; CDR3 protein: CSARAGGIVNEQFF
D gene: TRBD1; J gene: TRBJ1-1; V gene: TRBV4-3; clone size: many; CDR3 DNA: TGCGCCAGCAGCCAAGGGGGACAGGGGCAAACTGAAGCTTTCTTT; CDR3 protein: CASSQGGQGQTEAFF
D gene: NA; J gene: TRBJ2-3; V gene: TRBV20-1; clone size: NA; CDR3 DNA: TGCAGTGCTAGTAATGACGGCCGCGGTTACGTGGATACGCAGTATTTT; CDR3 protein: CSASNDGRGYVDTQYF
D gene: NA; J gene: TRBJ2-7; V gene: TRBV14; clone size: many; CDR3 DNA: TGTGCCAGCAGCCGCAACAGGGTAGAACGCTACGAGCAGTACTTC; CDR3 protein: CASSRNRVERYEQYF